This TCR beta chain originates from a study of post-analysis software for immune sequencing data. Study conclusions and caveats: Samples prepared in the same batch strongly co-clustered by F measure. When patients were compared with controls, about 5 TRBV segments were more frequent, TRBV5-6, TRBV5-1 and TRBV20-1 among them.

The library was made from cDNA and included unique molecular identifiers. TCRdb itself ran the PCR reads through MiXCR, one entry per CDR3 protein. Here the sample spans roughly 400,000 distinct CDR3 sequences, about 40% being singletons. This clonotype showed up just a few times. Its antigen remains unidentified. V was shortened by 2 bases and J by 8 bases, with 13 bases between the two germline ends. Looked up from germline, CDR1 is SGHVS and CDR2 is FQNEAQ. The CDR3 has 14 residues. The chain has TRBV7-8 and TRBJ2-1; possible D gene TRBD1, 6 bases. The specimen sequenced was blood. The TCR was taken from a girl aged 2-10 years with multiple sclerosis. CDR3 nucleotides: TGTGCCAGCAGCTTATCTTTCAGGGGCGATGAGCAGTTCTTC. Protein: CASSLSFRGDEQFF.